The T cell receptor beta chain described here comes from a study of T cells after posttransplantation cyclophosphamide. With regard to this clone: The antigen remains unidentified.

Broader study findings: TRB overlap between skin or GI tissue T cells and blood was limited.

This related bone marrow graft donor gave peripheral blood on the day of marrow donation. V was trimmed by 4 bases and J by 4 bases, leaving 11 bases between them. The length of the CDR3 is 14 residues. Germline CDR1 reads KGHSY; CDR2 reads FQNENV. The assay was immunoSEQ multiplex PCR, and TCRdb's table has in-frame clones only and misses some. This table holds about 36,000 clones with no singletons; the top ten claim about 1.2%. This TCR came from a girl aged 10 to 17 in good health, CMV-negative, and a related stem cell transplant donor. What was sequenced was PBMCs. This sequence joins TRBV16 and TRBJ1-3; tentatively, D is TRBD1 (5 bases). This chain's CDR3 is CASSRGTPGNTIYF. In nucleotides, the CDR3 is TGTGCCAGCAGCCGCGGGACTCCCGGAAACACCATATATTTT.